This record looks at one T cell receptor (beta chain) sequence and its context. The sample holds many counts of this clonotype. The antigen it binds to is not known. Base quality data are lacking; no much larger clone is found one base away. Hyperthyroidism patients were aged 18 to 65 years and newly diagnosed, with disease duration of less than 2 months. Exclusion was applied to patients with uncontrolled infections, other autoimmune diseases, pregnancy or lactation. Clinical symptoms, serum thyroxine and TRAb, thyroid ultrasound, and orbital computed tomography formed the basis for the diagnoses. Blood from progressor patients was collected at the time of first diagnosis with hyperthyroidism, before any ophthalmopathy symptoms had appeared. Ficoll-Paque density gradient centrifugation was used to isolate PBMCs from under 11 ml of fresh peripheral blood. Progressor patients were defined as those initially diagnosed with Graves' hyperthyroidism in whom ophthalmopathy developed during follow-up. Total RNA was extracted with Trizol reagent, and quality was checked on an Agilent 2100 Bioanalyzer.

These data belong to a study of T cells in Graves' hyperthyroidism and ophthalmopathy (dated by TCRdb to 2018 to 2020). Broadly, across the study: Peripheral blood was sampled at the time of initial diagnosis, prior to any treatment. The 100 discovery patients were randomly split 7:3 into training and test sets. After sampling, hyperthyroidism patients received methimazole starting at 30 mg daily, and ophthalmopathy patients received high-dose intravenous methylprednisolone. The study also compared thyroid tissue and blood T-cell repertoires from five or six Graves' hyperthyroidism patients. The paper reports TCR Vbeta CDR3 sequencing of 130 to 150 peripheral blood samples: 43 ophthalmopathy, some 80 hyperthyroidism and roughly 17 progressor patients. To identify distinguishing TCR V-J signatures, a discovery cohort of 100 or so patients was used, comprising 40 to 45 with Graves' ophthalmopathy and 57 with stable Graves' hyperthyroidism. An independent validation cohort of around 19 hyperthyroidism patients and 17 patients who later progressed to ophthalmopathy tested prospective prediction of ophthalmopathy.

Amplification of TCR beta CDR3 regions was carried out from RNA transcripts. The first round of RT-PCR for the TCR CDR3 was performed with the HTBI primer set and the Qiagen OneStep RT-PCR kit. Libraries were constructed in a second round of multiplex PCR, after which size selection and purification were carried out. The libraries were sequenced on an Illumina HiSeq2000 using paired-end 100 bp reads. As for the authors' bioinformatics: SOAPnuke was used to process the raw data, throwing out any read that contained adapters or uncalled bases, had a mean Phred below 15, or lacked an exact constant-primer or identifier match. COPE v1.2.5 was used to merge the high-quality paired reads, and each unique nucleotide sequence was defined as a clonotype. Clonotypes were aligned to IMGT TRBV, TRBD and TRBJ reference segments using MiTCR v1.1. Only V-J combinations with frequency above 0.0001, covering 99% to 99.2% of repertoires, were analysed. A TCS score was defined as the ratio of F50 (clonal expansion) to E x V (chaos), with BLOSUM62-based TCRdist applied between CDR3 peptides within each V-J. Welch's t-statistics and random forest reduced around 550 V-J features to 13, which were used in a naive Bayes classifier (R e1071). TCRdb ran its own pipeline on the public reads, namely fastp trimming at Q25 and MiXCR clone calling, and kept in-frame beta chains. For every CDR3 protein sequence, its rows merge into one entry that carries the most common genes and DNA. TCRdb, rather than the study authors, made the V and J calls. The sample table contains nearly 600,000 distinct CDR3 sequences; only one count was recorded for approximately 13% of them. Together, the top ten hold under 7% of the sample.

Sequences LGHDT (CDR1) and YNNKEL (CDR2) are obtained from the germline V gene (reference sequence). Taken from cysteine to phenylalanine, the CDR3 has 12 residues. Only the CDR3 DNA stays, 36 bases, in frame from base 1. V and J lose 1 base and 6 bases, and a span of 7 bases separates them. The paper as a whole reports these results and caveats: No statistical method was used to set the sample size in advance, and investigators knew the group allocation. A 13 V-J signature model separated ophthalmopathy from stable hyperthyroidism, with around 91% sensitivity and 81.08% specificity in cross-validation and 80%/75% in testing. Most expanded thyroid clonotypes (frequency above 0.001) were also detected in blood, suggesting blood repertoires may reflect thyroid immune responses. In validation, the model predicted progression to ophthalmopathy a median of about 6 months before onset, with over 60% sensitivity and 72.22% specificity.

The sample was blood. The rearranged chain carries TRBV3-1 and TRBJ2-7; there is no confident call for the D gene. The origin of this receptor is a woman between 25 and 40 years old with Graves' hyperthyroidism that later progressed to Graves' ophthalmopathy. Here the CDR3 is given as CASSQGKAEQYF. The DNA is as follows: TGTGCCAGCAGCCAAGGTAAGGCCGAGCAGTACTTC.